The 22 T cell receptor beta chains below were found in one sample sequenced in a study of beta chain features in type 1 diabetes. Sequencing targeted expressed TCRB transcripts, as all isolated RNA had been reverse transcribed. Sequenced by immunoSEQ multiplex PCR; TCRdb stores in-frame clones only, minus some. The repertoire holds a few hundred thousand clones, with about 15% as singletons. Material: central memory CD4+ T cells from blood. Receptors were obtained from a man aged 25-45 years in good health.

This clone was recorded at least ten times. V and J are TRBV16 and TRBJ2-7; D is unclear. Between the trimmed V and J ends, which lost 0 bases and 6 bases, there was a span of 12 bases. From germline, CDR1 is KGHSY and CDR2 FQNENV. CDR3 length: 14 amino acids. The CDR3 spells CASSQSHITGEQYV. The CDR3 coding sequence is TGTGCCAGCAGCCAATCTCATATAACCGGCGAGCAGTACGTC.

CDR3 region: CASSLSLGRTEAFF. CDR3 coding DNA: TGTGCCAGCAGTTTATCCCTGGGGCGCACTGAAGCTTTCTTT. The chain carries TRBV27 and TRBJ1-1, with D possibly TRBD1 on 5 matching bases. CDR3 length: 14 amino acids. Looked up from germline, CDR1 is MNHEY and CDR2 is SMNVEV (reference sequence). Deletions cut 0 bases from V and 4 bases from J, with 9 bases between.

This clone was observed a few times. The chain employs TRBV7-2 and TRBJ2-3, with a possible D match to TRBD2 (6 bases). Germline V gene lookup returns CDR1 SGHTA and CDR2 FQGNSA. V dropped 4 bases and J dropped 12 bases, with 17 bases sitting between them. There are 13 residues in the CDR3. CDR3 sequence (DNA): TGTGCCAGCAGCTCCATGACTAGTGGAAATCAGTATTTT. It translates to CASSSMTSGNQYF.

The rearrangement uses TRBV4-3 and TRBJ1-2; D not resolved. The CDR3 runs 15 residues. Germline V gives CDR1 LGHNA, CDR2 YSLEER. The ends were cut back, 0 bases at V and 2 bases at J, with 10 bases in the middle. CDR3 loop: CASSQEVTRNYGYTF. CDR3 nucleotides: TGCGCCAGCAGCCAAGAAGTCACCAGAAACTATGGCTACACCTTC.

This clone was observed a handful of times. This chain links TRBV4-3 with TRBJ1-1, with TRBD1 matching 7 bases. CDR1 and CDR2 (germline): LGHNA, YSLEER. The CDR3 runs to 15 residues. J was trimmed by 1 base and V by 0 bases; bases with no gene match: 2. The CDR3 DNA reads as TGCGCCAGCAGCCAAGAGAACAGGGGGAACACTGAAGCTTTCTTT. This encodes CASSQENRGNTEAFF.

The V gene is TRBV13, the J gene TRBJ1-1; perhaps TRBD1 as D (6 bases). Germline assignment: CDR1 PRHDT and CDR2 FYEKMQ (reference sequence). This CDR3 is 14 amino acids long. The germline V and J ends were trimmed by 2 bases and 2 bases, with 9 bases remaining between them. CDR3 nucleotides: TGTGCCAGCAGCTTACGGGGGCGCAACACTGAAGCTTTCTTT. Amino acid sequence: CASSLRGRNTEAFF.

Comments on this clone: This may be a read error: a much more frequent sequence differs by one nucleotide. At the DNA level, this CDR3 is encoded by other sequences in the same sample as well. The chain employs TRBV11-2 and TRBJ1-5; no firm D call. This CDR3 is built from 13 residues. Deletions cut 1 base from V and 1 base from J, with 2 bases between. The V gene's germline CDR1 is SGHAT and CDR2 FQNNGV. The CDR3 sequence is CASSLGSNQPQHF. The CDR3 DNA follows: TGTGCCAGCAGCTTAGGGAGCAATCAGCCCCAGCATTTT.

Only a few counts were recorded for this clone. The V and J genes are TRBV12-5 and TRBJ1-1; TRBD1 is a possible D gene (5 bases). The germline V and J ends were trimmed by 5 bases and 7 bases, with 14 bases remaining between them. The germline V gene encodes CDR1 LGHNT and CDR2 FRNRAP. This CDR3 region has 13 residues. This CDR3 is CASGLHQGLEAFF. Written as DNA, the CDR3 is TGTGCTAGTGGTCTCCATCAGGGACTTGAAGCTTTCTTT.

The chain recombines TRBV7-9 with TRBJ1-3; TRBD1 matches 7 bases. There are 17 residues in the CDR3. V was pared by 1 base and J by 5 bases, with 11 bases of the junction left unmatched. Germline-derived CDR1 and CDR2 are SEHNR and FQNEAQ (reference sequence). CDR3 loop: CASSLDLTGTVRNTIYF. The CDR3 region has the DNA TGTGCCAGCAGCTTAGACCTTACCGGGACAGTCAGAAACACCATATATTTT.

CDR3 residues: CASSERGWGAMNTEAFF. The DNA of the CDR3 is TGTGCCAGCAGTGAAAGGGGTTGGGGGGCCATGAACACTGAAGCTTTCTTT. This chain joins TRBV6-1 and TRBJ1-1, with a tentative D call TRBD1 (6 bases). The CDR3 consists of 17 residues. V was shortened by 2 bases and J by 0 bases, with 16 bases between the two germline ends. Looked up from germline, CDR1 is MNHNS and CDR2 is SASEGT.

This clone was counted only a few times. This may stem from a read error, because a much larger clone lies one nucleotide away. Other nucleotide sequences from this sample produce the same CDR3. The V call is TRBV4-1, the J call TRBJ2-7; TRBD2 matches at 7 bases. V dropped 1 base and J dropped 5; count of bases not matched to a gene: 8. The CDR3 has 15 amino acids. The germline gives CDR1 MGHRA, CDR2 YSYEKL. The DNA for the CDR3 is TGCGCCAGCAGCCAAGGAGTCGGACTAGTGAACGAGCAGTACTTC. Translating gives CASSQGVGLVNEQYF.

CDR3 in amino acids: CASSLVVSSGSSPYNEQFF. The CDR3 coding sequence is TGTGCCAGCAGCTTAGTTGTGTCTAGCGGGAGTTCCCCCTACAATGAGCAGTTCTTC. The rearrangement joins TRBV7-8 to TRBJ2-1; 10 bases align to TRBD2. Trimming removed 1 base from V and 2 bases from J; junction bases left unmatched: 11. Germline V CDR1 and CDR2: SGHVS, FQNEAQ. The CDR3 is 19 residues long.

In its sample, this clone was seen a few times. The V and J genes are TRBV4-2 and TRBJ2-6; D is unresolved. Germline CDR1 and CDR2: LGHNA and YNFKEQ. The CDR3 runs to 15 residues. V lost 4 bases, J lost 0 bases, and 7 bases lay in between. CDR3 sequence: CASSPMSSGANVLTF. DNA for the CDR3: TGTGCCAGCAGCCCAATGAGCTCTGGGGCCAACGTCCTGACTTTC.

As regards this clone: Other DNA sequences in this sample translate to the same CDR3. The chain links TRBV27 to TRBJ1-5; no definite D call. CDR1 is MNHEY and CDR2 is SMNVEV in the germline V gene (reference sequence). The V gene lost 6 bases and the J gene lost 7 bases, with 10 bases spanning the gap. The CDR3 totals 12 residues. The CDR3 spells CASRSVGQPQHF. In DNA form, the CDR3 reads TGTGCCAGCAGATCCGTTGGGCAGCCCCAGCATTTT.

This clone was picked up a small number of times. This chain joins TRBV11-2 and TRBJ2-3; D could derive from TRBD1 or TRBD2 (6 bases each). CDR1 and CDR2 (germline): SGHAT, FQNNGV. CDR3 length: 15 amino acids. Trimming stripped 3 bases from V and 6 bases from J, with 16 bases between. Here the CDR3 DNA reads TGTGCCAGCAGCTTCGTCAAGGGGGGAGCGGATACGCAGTATTTT. Amino acid sequence: CASSFVKGGADTQYF.

This chain connects TRBV11-2 to TRBJ2-2; no definite D call. V was pared by 5 bases and J by 4 bases, with 5 bases between. The germline V gene has CDR1 SGHAT and CDR2 FQNNGV. The CDR3 is made up of 12 amino acids. The CDR3 here is CASSMRTGELFF. For the CDR3, the DNA is TGTGCCAGCAGCATGCGCACCGGGGAGCTGTTTTTT.

This clone was seen only a few times. This chain links TRBV7-2 with TRBJ1-1, with TRBD1 matching over 7 bases. This CDR3 is built from 17 residues. Per germline, CDR1 SGHTA and CDR2 FQGNSA. J was trimmed by 1 base and V by 0 bases; bases with no gene match: 8. The CDR3: CASSLARDSTTNTEAFF. The CDR3 DNA reads TGTGCCAGCAGCTTAGCTAGGGACAGCACAACGAACACTGAAGCTTTCTTT.

This chain uses TRBV4-3 with TRBJ1-6; the D is unclear. V dropped 0 bases and J dropped 0 bases, with 12 bases sitting between them. Germline assignment: CDR1 LGHNA and CDR2 YSLEER. The CDR3 loop spans 18 amino acids. CDR3 DNA sequence: TGCGCCAGCAGCCAAGAGGGCCGGGGAAGCTCCTATAATTCACCCCTCCACTTT. Translated: CASSQEGRGSSYNSPLHF.

This clone was seen only a few times. CDR3: CASRNINTQYF. The CDR3 DNA reads TGTGCCAGCAGGAACATTAATACGCAGTATTTT. The chain is built from TRBV6-5 and TRBJ2-3, with no clear D. Looked up from germline, CDR1 is MNHEY and CDR2 is SVGAGI. The germline V and J ends were trimmed by 6 bases and 7 bases, with 8 bases remaining between them. This CDR3 has 11 residues.

The chain employs TRBV7-2 and TRBJ1-1; no definite D call. CDR3 length: 14 amino acids. V lost 2 bases to trimming and J lost 1 base, with 8 bases between them. Germline assignment: CDR1 SGHTA and CDR2 FQGNSA. The CDR3 reads CASSLSPSNTEAFF. In nucleotides, the CDR3 is TGTGCCAGCAGCTTATCCCCCTCGAACACTGAAGCTTTCTTT.

The chain carries TRBV10-3 and TRBJ2-5; 10 bases are shared with TRBD2. The CDR3 contains 17 residues. Germline values: CDR1 ENHRY, CDR2 SYGVKD. The ends lost 2 bases at V and 4 bases at J; junction bases unmatched: 10. The CDR3 bases are TGTGCCATCAGTGAGCCGATCACGCTAGCGGGAGCAGAGACCCAGTACTTC. This sequence encodes CAISEPITLAGAETQYF.

This clone was recorded a few times. V usage is TRBV10-1 and J usage is TRBJ2-7, with a tentative D call TRBD1 (6 bases). The CDR3 sequence is 14 residues long. CDR1 is WNHNN and CDR2 is SYGVQD in the germline V gene (reference sequence). V was shortened by 5 bases and J by 3 bases, with 14 bases between the two germline ends. CDR3 bases: TGCGCCAGCAGTCGCCAGGGGAGTCTCTACGAGCAGTACTTC. Translating gives CASSRQGSLYEQYF.